In its sample, the clone carrying this T cell receptor (beta chain) was seen many times. The germline CDR1 and CDR2 sequences are SGHAT and FQNNGV. This CDR3 comprises 14 residues. The V end was cut by 1 base, the J end by 7 bases, with 11 bases between. The sample originates from a study of CD8 T cells in ankylosing spondylitis. Quantitative barcoded 5'-RACE was used to prepare TCR beta libraries. TCRdb passed the 5' RACE reads through MiXCR, listing each CDR3 protein once. The data show approximately 220,000 distinct CDR3 sequences, 10% seen once. The receptor comes from a male donor with ankylosing spondylitis or in good health (not recorded which). V usage is TRBV11-2 and J usage is TRBJ2-1; the D gene is possibly TRBD2 (6 bases). The sequenced material came from blood, either unsorted or a sorted T cell fraction (not recorded which). CDR3 bases: TGTGCCAGCAGCTTAGCGGGGGTGGGTAATGAGCAGTTCTTC. Translation gives CASSLAGVGNEQFF.